This entry lists 32 T cell receptor beta chains sequenced from one sample in a study of blood T cell repertoires in COVID-19. Sequencing used immunoSEQ multiplex PCR; TCRdb keeps in-frame clones, though not all of them. The sample yields some 120,000 clones, roughly 85% seen once. Sequencing input: peripheral blood. These receptors were collected from a man aged 25-45 years with acute or convalescent COVID-19.

The J gene is TRBJ2-1, the V gene TRBV7-3, with TRBD2 matching 13 bases. V trimming: 5 bases; J trimming: 7 bases; junction bases outside the gene matches: 8. Germline CDR1 SGHTA, CDR2 FQGTGA. The CDR3 length is 16 residues. Here the CDR3 DNA reads TGTGCCAGCAGCGCCTCCCCGGGACTAGCGGGGAATGAGCAGTTCTTC. Its protein is CASSASPGLAGNEQFF.

Concerning this clone: One junction end disagrees with the germline gene, perhaps due to a read error. The chain has TRBV11-3 and TRBJ2-1, with TRBD2 matching 9 bases. The CDR3 totals 19 residues. Germline values: CDR1 SGHNT, CDR2 YENEEA. CDR3 region: CARSPGGLAGGPSVDEQFF. For the CDR3, the DNA is TGTGCCCGCAGCCCTGGGGGACTCGCGGGGGGGCCGTCGGTCGATGAGCAGTTCTTC.

V and J are TRBV19 and TRBJ1-1; no definite D call. This CDR3 is 12 amino acids long. CDR1 LNHDA and CDR2 SQIVND come from the germline V gene (reference sequence). V was pared by 4 bases and J by 7 bases, with 10 bases between. The CDR3 DNA reads TGTGCCAGTAGTAGCGCGATCTATGAAGCTTTCTTT. Protein product: CASSSAIYEAFF.

The V gene is TRBV7-9, the J gene TRBJ2-1; 7 nucleotides line up with TRBD2. The CDR3 is 15 amino acids. CDR1 is SEHNR, CDR2 FQNEAQ, per germline (reference sequence). Trimming at V came to 5 bases and at J to 6 bases, leaving 10 bases not matched to a gene. In DNA form, the CDR3 reads TGTGCCAGCAGCCCAGAGGTAGCGGGTGGCAATGAGCAGTTCTTC. It is translated as CASSPEVAGGNEQFF.

The chain couples TRBV7-8 to TRBJ1-1, with TRBD1 as a possible D gene (6 bases). The CDR3 has 14 residues. Trimming took 2 bases from V and 5 from J, leaving 12 bases between them. Germline CDR1 is SGHVS and CDR2 is FQNEAQ. The DNA for the CDR3 is TGTGCCAGCAGCTTATCACAGGGATGGACTGAAGCTTTCTTT. Translated, it gives CASSLSQGWTEAFF.

In DNA form, the CDR3 reads TGTGCCATCAGTGAAACCGGACAGGGATATTCACCCCTCCACTTT. Encoded protein: CAISETGQGYSPLHF. The chain recombines TRBV10-3 with TRBJ1-6, with 8 bases identical to TRBD1. Germline CDR1 reads ENHRY; CDR2 reads SYGVKD. CDR3 size: 15 residues. V lost 3 bases, J lost 8 bases, and 6 bases stayed unmatched.

The rearrangement uses TRBV7-2 and TRBJ2-2; D might be TRBD2 (5 bases). Germline V gene data show CDR1 as SGHTA and CDR2 as FQGNSA. Trimming pared 5 bases from V and 2 bases from J, leaving 18 bases between. This CDR3 has 17 residues. In DNA, the CDR3 is TGTGCCAGCAGCCCATCCTGGAGGCGGACCAACACCGGGGAGCTGTTTTTT. It specifies CASSPSWRRTNTGELFF.

The chain uses TRBV5-6 and TRBJ2-7; 8 bases are a match to TRBD1. The germline gives CDR1 SGHDT, CDR2 YYEEEE. The CDR3 covers 14 residues. The J segment lost 0 bases and the V segment lost 3 bases, leaving 2 bases of the junction unmatched. Here the CDR3 DNA reads TGTGCCAGCAGCTCGGGACAGGTCTCCTACGAGCAGTACTTC. This codes for CASSSGQVSYEQYF.

This clone was recorded once. The V gene is TRBV5-4, the J gene TRBJ1-3; D is possibly TRBD1 (5 bases). V was clipped by 0 bases and J by 3 bases, with 10 bases between them. Germline V gene sequence: CDR1 SGHNT, CDR2 YYREEE (reference sequence). CDR3 length: 15 amino acids. The CDR3 bases are TGTGCCAGCAGCTTGGCCGGGGGGGATGGAAACACCATATATTTT. This encodes CASSLAGGDGNTIYF. Full variable domain (rest looked up from reference TRBV5-4 and TRBJ1-3): ETGVTQSPTHLIKTRGQQVTLRCSSQSGHNTVSWYQQALGQGPQFIFQYYREEENGRGNFPPRFSGLQFPNYSSELNVNALELDDSALYLCASSLAGGDGNTIYFGEGSWLTVV.

V is TRBV28 and J is TRBJ1-4; maybe TRBD1 (5 bases). Between the trimmed V and J ends, which lost 2 bases and 7 bases, there was a span of 11 bases. CDR1 and CDR2 from the germline V gene are MDHEN and SYDVKM. The CDR3 runs 14 residues. CDR3 DNA sequence: TGTGCCAGCAGTTTACAGGGCAAGGGTGAAAAACTGTTTTTT. Protein product: CASSLQGKGEKLFF.

This chain connects TRBV29-1 to TRBJ1-1; a weak D match, TRBD1 (6 bases). The V and J ends lost 4 bases and 0 bases respectively, with 15 bases between them. The CDR3 loop spans 15 amino acids. Germline V gene lookup returns CDR1 SQVTM and CDR2 ANQGSEA. This chain's CDR3 is CSVGLGGPLNTEAFF. CDR3 bases: TGCAGCGTTGGGTTGGGGGGGCCGTTGAACACTGAAGCTTTCTTT.

The chain links TRBV30 to TRBJ1-1; D not certain. The CDR3 runs 12 residues. The V and J ends lost 3 bases and 1 base respectively, with 6 bases between them. Looked up from germline, CDR1 is GTSNPN and CDR2 is SVGIG (reference sequence). CDR3 sequence: CAWRYRNTEAFF. CDR3 in DNA: TGTGCCTGGAGATACAGGAACACTGAAGCTTTCTTT.

V usage is TRBV6-6 and J usage is TRBJ2-7, with D maybe TRBD1 (6 bases). Germline-derived CDR1 and CDR2 are MNHNY and SVGAGI (reference sequence). V was pared by 5 bases and J by 3 bases, with 17 bases between. The CDR3 spans 15 residues. This chain's CDR3 is CASSTWTERNYEQYV. The CDR3, as DNA: TGTGCCAGCAGTACGTGGACAGAACGGAACTACGAGCAGTACGTC.

The chain employs TRBV6-4 and TRBJ2-1; 10 bases agree with TRBD2. There are 15 residues in the CDR3. Germline CDR1 is MRHNA and CDR2 is SNTAGT. V shed 6 bases and J 4 bases; nucleotides not matched to a gene: 6. CDR3 bases: TGTGCCAGCAGCGCCACTAGCGGGGCATACAATGAGCAGTTCTTC. It codes for CASSATSGAYNEQFF.

The V call is TRBV28, the J call TRBJ1-2, with D maybe TRBD1 (5 bases). The germline V and J ends were trimmed by 3 bases and 4 bases, with 12 bases remaining between them. CDR1 is MDHEN and CDR2 is SYDVKM in the germline V gene. This CDR3 comprises 14 residues. The CDR3 DNA is TGTGCCAGCAGTTTGCGCAGGGTCAGCTATGGCTACACCTTC. This sequence encodes CASSLRRVSYGYTF.

The V and J genes are TRBV4-1 and TRBJ1-2; a weak D match, TRBD1 (6 bases). Germline CDR1 is MGHRA and CDR2 is YSYEKL. This CDR3 has 13 residues. V was pared by 4 bases and J by 5 bases, with 11 bases between. CDR3 sequence reads: CASSRTEAYGYTF. The CDR3, as DNA: TGCGCCAGCAGCCGGACAGAGGCATATGGCTACACCTTC.

The chain combines TRBV5-6 with TRBJ2-6; D gene unclear. Germline V gene data show CDR1 as SGHDT and CDR2 as YYEEEE. There are 16 residues in the CDR3. V shed 6 bases and J shed 4 bases, with 17 bases lying between them. CDR3 protein: CASNWALHTGANVLTF. The CDR3 DNA is TGTGCCAGCAACTGGGCCCTACATACCGGGGCCAACGTCCTGACTTTC.

The CDR3 sequence: CASSPLQGTEAFF. The DNA of the CDR3 is TGTGCCAGCTCACCCTTACAGGGCACTGAAGCTTTCTTT. The chain carries TRBV18 and TRBJ1-1, with D perhaps matching TRBD1 (6 bases). V lost 3 bases, J lost 4 bases, and 9 bases lay in between. CDR3 length: 13 amino acids. The germline V gene has CDR1 KGHSH and CDR2 LQKENI.

The V call is TRBV5-1, the J call TRBJ1-2; 8 nucleotides agree with TRBD1. The V gene end was trimmed by 4 bases and the J gene end by 5 bases; junction bases not matched to a gene: 7. Germline CDR1 is SGHRS and CDR2 is YFSETQ. The CDR3 is made up of 14 amino acids. Written as DNA, the CDR3 is TGCGCCAGCAGCATAGGACAGGGCCTGTATGGCTACACCTTC. Residues: CASSIGQGLYGYTF. Full variable domain (missing parts from reference TRBV5-1 and TRBJ1-2): KAGVTQTPRYLIKTRGQQVTLSCSPISGHRSVSWYQQTPGQGLQFLFEYFSETQRNKGNFPGRFSGRQFSNSRSEMNVSTLELGDSALYLCASSIGQGLYGYTFGSGTRLTVV.

The chain uses TRBV6-2 or TRBV6-3 and TRBJ2-3; D might be TRBD2 (5 bases). The CDR3 consists of 14 residues. Deletions cut 0 bases from V and 4 bases from J, with 8 bases between. CDR1 is MNHEY, CDR2 SVGEGT, per germline. The CDR3 sequence: CASSYSEESDTQYF. The CDR3 region has the DNA TGTGCCAGCAGTTACTCGGAGGAGTCAGATACGCAGTATTTT.

The chain carries TRBV11-2 and TRBJ1-3; the match to TRBD1 covers 7 bases. This CDR3 is 15 amino acids long. Trimming removed 6 bases from V and 4 bases from J; junction bases left unmatched: 9. From germline, CDR1 is SGHAT and CDR2 FQNNGV. CDR3 in amino acids: CASRENRGSGNTIYF. CDR3 bases: TGTGCCAGCAGGGAGAACAGGGGATCCGGAAACACCATATATTTT.

The rearrangement joins TRBV7-3 to TRBJ2-2; D ambiguous. The CDR3 is made up of 14 amino acids. V lost 1 base to trimming and J lost 1 base, with 4 bases between them. Germline V gene sequence: CDR1 SGHTA, CDR2 FQGTGA. The DNA for the CDR3 is TGTGCCAGCAGCTTAAGCAGGAACACCGGGGAGCTGTTTTTT. It translates to CASSLSRNTGELFF.

The CDR3 loop reads CASSRGGVIYGYTF. The CDR3 coding sequence is TGTGCCAGCAGCCGCGGGGGCGTCATCTATGGCTACACCTTC. The rearrangement joins TRBV6-5 to TRBJ1-2, with D possibly TRBD1 on 6 matching bases. The V gene's germline CDR1 is MNHEY and CDR2 SVGAGI. CDR3 length equals 14 residues. Between the trimmed V and J ends, which lost 6 bases and 4 bases, there was a span of 15 bases.

The CDR3 DNA follows: TGTGCCAGCAGTGTACATCTTTACCCGGGACAGGGAAACAATGAGCAGTTCTTC. Translating it yields CASSVHLYPGQGNNEQFF. This chain uses TRBV6-1 with TRBJ2-1; the match to TRBD1 covers 9 bases. This CDR3 contains 18 residues. The germline V gene encodes CDR1 MNHNS and CDR2 SASEGT. V dropped 4 bases and J dropped 5; count of bases not matched to a gene: 15.

The rearrangement uses TRBV30 and TRBJ1-5; tentative D call: TRBD1 (5 bases). V gave up 1 base and J gave up 5 bases, with 9 bases separating them. The CDR3 totals 13 residues. The germline CDR1 and CDR2 sequences are GTSNPN and SVGIG (reference sequence). CDR3 residues: CAWSDGGDQPQHF. Here the CDR3 DNA reads TGTGCCTGGAGTGATGGGGGGGATCAGCCCCAGCATTTT.

The V gene is TRBV5-5, the J gene TRBJ1-5; D is ambiguous. V was pared by 3 bases and J by 2 bases, with 6 bases between. This CDR3 has 13 amino acids. Germline loops: CDR1 SGHKS, CDR2 YYEKEE (reference sequence). Written as DNA, the CDR3 is TGTGCCAGCAGCTCCGGGGGCAATCAGCCCCAGCATTTT. This codes for CASSSGGNQPQHF.

The genes are TRBV19 and TRBJ2-2; TRBD2 agrees at 9 bases. Germline V CDR1 and CDR2: LNHDA, SQIVND (reference sequence). This CDR3 spans 15 amino acids. Trimming cost V 8 bases and J 0 bases; bases outside gene matches: 4. CDR3 sequence: CASWTSVANTGELFF. The CDR3 nucleotides read TGTGCCAGTTGGACTAGCGTAGCGAACACCGGGGAGCTGTTTTTT.

The CDR3 protein is CASSVSGRAPTGELFF. The DNA for the CDR3 is TGCGCCAGCAGCGTTAGCGGGAGGGCCCCCACCGGGGAGCTGTTTTTT. This chain connects TRBV5-1 to TRBJ2-2; TRBD2 matches 11 bases. V lost 4 bases to trimming and J lost 4 bases; unmatched junction nucleotides: 6. The CDR3 extends over 16 amino acids. The germline gives CDR1 SGHRS, CDR2 YFSETQ. The variable domain in full, with the rest retrieved from reference TRBV5-1 and TRBJ2-2, is KAGVTQTPRYLIKTRGQQVTLSCSPISGHRSVSWYQQTPGQGLQFLFEYFSETQRNKGNFPGRFSGRQFSNSRSEMNVSTLELGDSALYLCASSVSGRAPTGELFFGEGSRLTVL.

CDR3: CASSLWGASDTEAFF. DNA for the CDR3: TGCGCCAGCAGCTTGTGGGGCGCTTCGGACACTGAAGCTTTCTTT. The genes are TRBV5-1 and TRBJ1-1, with a weak D call TRBD1 (5 bases). The CDR3 consists of 15 residues. V lost 1 base to trimming and J lost 3 bases, with 13 bases between them. The V gene's germline CDR1 is SGHRS and CDR2 YFSETQ.

This CDR3 reads CASSEPGQGGETQYF. The CDR3 region has the DNA TGTGCCAGCAGTGAGCCGGGACAGGGGGGAGAGACCCAGTACTTC. The chain employs TRBV6-1 and TRBJ2-5; 11 bases agree with TRBD1. Trimming cost V 3 bases and J 4 bases; bases outside gene matches: 4. Per the germline V gene, CDR1 is MNHNS and CDR2 is SASEGT. CDR3 length: 15 residues.

The gene calls are TRBV5-6 and TRBJ2-2; D is undetermined. This CDR3 contains 17 residues. Germline-derived CDR1 and CDR2 are SGHDT and YYEEEE. V lost 0 bases and J 1 base, leaving 13 bases between the germline ends. Here the CDR3 DNA reads TGTGCCAGCAGCTTGGAGGAGAACGGCCTGAACACCGGGGAGCTGTTTTTT. This translates into CASSLEENGLNTGELFF.

The chain uses TRBV15 and TRBJ1-2, with TRBD1 matching over 8 bases. V lost 5 bases, J lost 2 bases, and 7 bases stayed unmatched. The CDR3 totals 15 residues. The germline V gene encodes CDR1 LNHNV and CDR2 YYDKDF (reference sequence). CDR3 residues: CATSPVDRDNYGYTF. The CDR3 nucleotides read TGTGCCACCAGCCCTGTGGACAGGGACAACTATGGCTACACCTTC.